A selection of T cell receptor beta chains follows, all from one sample in a study of blood T cell repertoires in COVID-19. Here immunoSEQ multiplex PCR was the method, and the copy in TCRdb shows in-frame clones only, minus some. The table includes about 81,000 clones, approximately 80% detected once. Sequencing was performed on peripheral blood. The receptors here all came from a human donor in a cohort sampled during active COVID-19. The conserved cysteine and the conserved F or W are not part of the CDR3 here.

j_call v_call cdr3_aa
TRBJ2-7 TRBV2 ASSPGLADTYEQY
TRBJ1-5 TRBV4-1 ASSQVGGVGNQPQH
TRBJ2-1 TRBV6-5 ASRYPGTSLNEQF
TRBJ2-4 TRBV4-2 ASSNSGTGASLAKNIQY
TRBJ2-5 TRBV7-9 ASSPHGGEWETQY
TRBJ2-7 TRBV28 ASSLRTGGAREQY
TRBJ2-2 TRBV7-9 ASSLPGGGNTGELF
TRBJ2-7 TRBV11-2 ASSQGTVPYEQY
TRBJ1-1 TRBV10-3 AIRRDHQGTEAF
TRBJ1-5 TRBV10-2 ASRATGNGNQPQH
TRBJ2-3 TRBV4-2 ASSQGDRATDTQY
TRBJ2-5 TRBV7-6 ASYDLGGGQETQY
TRBJ1-2 TRBV28 ASSPGTDDGYT
TRBJ2-3 TRBV18 ASSSRLDSGTDTQY
TRBJ1-1 TRBV4-2 ASSQDRQNTEAF
TRBJ2-1 TRBV19 ASSIDGGFNEQF
TRBJ2-3 TRBV9 ASSVGIAGDTDTQY
TRBJ1-1 TRBV18 ASSPLSGVNTEAF
TRBJ2-6 TRBV7-3 ASSLGGPISGANVLT
TRBJ2-7 TRBV10-2 ASKQLAGGYEQY
TRBJ2-7 TRBV5-1 ASSLGPTYEQY
TRBJ2-4 TRBV4-1 ASSQGLAGGVAKNIQY
TRBJ1-2 TRBV9 ASSVAWTGLYGYT
TRBJ2-1 TRBV6-1 ASSDPGLAAYNEQF
TRBJ2-3 TRBV11-2 ASSLGGQRNTDTQY
TRBJ1-6 TRBV7-3 ASSLTKTAVNSPLH
TRBJ2-2 TRBV9 ASTRGANTGELF
TRBJ2-7 TRBV5-1 ASSPGQGAYEQY
TRBJ2-3 TRBV5-6 ASSKPGLGSTDTQY
TRBJ1-1 TRBV11-3 ASSLNRNTEAF
TRBJ2-4 TRBV4-1 ASSLAGLAGGVAKNIQY
TRBJ1-3 TRBV2 ASSEFSSGNTIY
TRBJ1-3 TRBV7-8 ASSRQYSGNTIY
TRBJ2-7 TRBV5-1 ASSLGQATYEQY
TRBJ2-2 TRBV2 ASTRGTGELF
TRBJ1-2 TRBV18 ASYGGAGYGYT
TRBJ2-7 TRBV6-5 ASKLRTSGVYEQY
TRBJ1-1 TRBV28 ATKSGTGAALGAF
TRBJ2-1 TRBV6-5 ASSYSGGGYTNEQF
TRBJ2-1 TRBV7-2 ASSLGGSDNEQF
TRBJ1-1 TRBV7-2 ASSHYTEAF
TRBJ2-2 TRBV6-1 ASSDQGTGELF
TRBJ2-7 TRBV2 ASRGGTTAEQY
TRBJ2-7 TRBV5-1 ASSYYREPYEQY
TRBJ1-1 TRBV5-1 ASSLDTSTEAF
TRBJ1-2 TRBV5-1 ATGTGGNSYGYT
TRBJ2-3 TRBV6-5 ASKQLATVPDTQY
TRBJ1-1 TRBV5-1 ASSKTGTDRTEAF
TRBJ1-6 TRBV6-5 ASTQTGFGNSPLH
TRBJ2-3 TRBV7-3 ASSLMTTDTQY